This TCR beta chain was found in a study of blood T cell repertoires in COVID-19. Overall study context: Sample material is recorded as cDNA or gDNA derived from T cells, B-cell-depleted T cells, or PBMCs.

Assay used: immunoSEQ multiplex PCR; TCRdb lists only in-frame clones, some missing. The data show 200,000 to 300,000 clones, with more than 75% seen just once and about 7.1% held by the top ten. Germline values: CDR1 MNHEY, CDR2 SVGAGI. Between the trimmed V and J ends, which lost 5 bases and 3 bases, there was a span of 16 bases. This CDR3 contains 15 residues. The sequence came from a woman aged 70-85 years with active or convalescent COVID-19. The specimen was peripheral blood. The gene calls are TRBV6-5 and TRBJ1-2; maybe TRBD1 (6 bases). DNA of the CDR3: TGTGCCAGCAGTCAAAGGGAGGGGGGAGACTATGGCTACACCTTC. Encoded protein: CASSQREGGDYGYTF.